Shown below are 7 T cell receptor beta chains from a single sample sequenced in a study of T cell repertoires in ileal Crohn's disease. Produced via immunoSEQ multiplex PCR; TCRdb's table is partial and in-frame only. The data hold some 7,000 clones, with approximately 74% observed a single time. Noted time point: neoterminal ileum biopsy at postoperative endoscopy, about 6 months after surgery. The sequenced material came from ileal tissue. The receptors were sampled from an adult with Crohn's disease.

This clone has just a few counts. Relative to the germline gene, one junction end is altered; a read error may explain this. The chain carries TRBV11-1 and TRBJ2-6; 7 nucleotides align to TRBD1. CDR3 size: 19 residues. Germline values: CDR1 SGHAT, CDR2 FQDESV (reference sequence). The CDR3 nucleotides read TGTGCCAGCAGCTCCGGTTTGACAGGGTGGAACTCTCGGGCCAACGTCCTGACTTTC. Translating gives CASSSGLTGWNSRANVLTF.

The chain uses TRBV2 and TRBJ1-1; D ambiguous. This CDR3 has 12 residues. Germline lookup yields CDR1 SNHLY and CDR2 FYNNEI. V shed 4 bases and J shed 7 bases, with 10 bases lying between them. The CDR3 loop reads CASSAARGEAFF. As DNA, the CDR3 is TGTGCCAGCAGTGCCGCCCGGGGTGAAGCTTTCTTT.

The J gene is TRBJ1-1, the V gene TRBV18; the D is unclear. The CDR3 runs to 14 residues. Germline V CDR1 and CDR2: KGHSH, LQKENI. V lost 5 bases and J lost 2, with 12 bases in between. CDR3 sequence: CASSYREGNTEAFF. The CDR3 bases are TGTGCCAGCTCATACAGAGAGGGAAACACTGAAGCTTTCTTT.

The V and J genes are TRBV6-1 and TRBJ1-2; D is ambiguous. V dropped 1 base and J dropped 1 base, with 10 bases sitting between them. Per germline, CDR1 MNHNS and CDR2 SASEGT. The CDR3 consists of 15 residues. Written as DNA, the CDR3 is TGTGCCAGCAGTGAAGGGCAGAATTTTAACTATGGCTACACCTTC. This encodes CASSEGQNFNYGYTF.

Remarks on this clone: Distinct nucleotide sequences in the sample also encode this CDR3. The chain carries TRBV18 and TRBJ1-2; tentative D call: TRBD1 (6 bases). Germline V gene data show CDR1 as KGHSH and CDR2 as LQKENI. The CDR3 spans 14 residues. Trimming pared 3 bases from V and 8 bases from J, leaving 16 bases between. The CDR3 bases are TGTGCCAGCTCACCCGCCCGGGACAATTACGGCTACACCTTC. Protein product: CASSPARDNYGYTF.

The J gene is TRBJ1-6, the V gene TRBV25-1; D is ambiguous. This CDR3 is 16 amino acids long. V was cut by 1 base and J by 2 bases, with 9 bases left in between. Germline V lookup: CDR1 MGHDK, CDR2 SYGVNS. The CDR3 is CASSESGRPYNSPLHF. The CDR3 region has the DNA TGTGCCAGCAGTGAATCGGGAAGGCCCTATAATTCACCCCTCCACTTT.

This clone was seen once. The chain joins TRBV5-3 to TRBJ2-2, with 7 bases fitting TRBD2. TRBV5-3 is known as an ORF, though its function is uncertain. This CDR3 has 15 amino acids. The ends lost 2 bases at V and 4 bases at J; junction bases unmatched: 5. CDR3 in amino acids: CARSLTSAGTGELFF. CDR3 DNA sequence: TGTGCCAGAAGCTTAACTAGCGCGGGCACCGGGGAGCTGTTTTTT.